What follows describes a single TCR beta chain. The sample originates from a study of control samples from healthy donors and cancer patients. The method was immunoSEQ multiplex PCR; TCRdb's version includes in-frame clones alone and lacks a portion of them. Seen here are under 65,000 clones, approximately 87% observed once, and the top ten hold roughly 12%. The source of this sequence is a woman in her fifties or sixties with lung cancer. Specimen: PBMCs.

CDR3 region: CASSLGAQGRHEQYF. Here the CDR3 DNA reads TGCGCCAGCAGCTTGGGCGCACAGGGAAGGCACGAGCAGTACTTC. This rearrangement joins TRBV5-1 to TRBJ2-7; D possibly corresponds to TRBD1 (6 bases). Germline V gene data show CDR1 as SGHRS and CDR2 as YFSETQ. The CDR3 contains 15 residues. Trimming removed 0 bases from V and 5 bases from J, with 15 bases in between.